These T cell receptor beta chains were read from a single sample in a study of blood T cell repertoires in COVID-19. Clones were read by immunoSEQ multiplex PCR, and TCRdb kept only the in-frame ones, dropping some. The repertoire consists of more than 250,000 clones, with roughly 90% occurring once and the leading ten covering approximately 6.5%. The source material was peripheral blood. The receptors here all came from a man between 18 and 35 years old who had recovered from COVID-19. Both conserved end residues are part of each CDR3. A D gene is named only where the DNA matches it firmly.

TRBV5-4	NA	TRBJ1-1	15	TGTGCCAGCAGCTTGGGAGGGGGGGGTTACCCTGAAGCTTTCTTT	CASSLGGGGYPEAFF
TRBV7-2	NA	TRBJ1-1	13	TGTGCCAGCAGCATCGACAGTAACACTGAAGCTTTCTTT	CASSIDSNTEAFF
TRBV19	TRBD1	TRBJ1-2	16	TGTGCCAGTAGTACAACCGTCACAGGGGAGCACTATGGCTACACCTTC	CASSTTVTGEHYGYTF
TRBV10-3	NA	TRBJ1-1	11	TGTGCCATCGGGGAGAGTACTGAAGCTTTCTTT	CAIGESTEAFF
TRBV6-5	NA	TRBJ1-1	14	TGTGCCAGCAGCCCCGGATTTGACGGGAGCGAAGCTTTCTTT	CASSPGFDGSEAFF
TRBV5-4	TRBD1	TRBJ2-2	16	TGTGCCAGCAGCGACGGACAGGGGTTCAATCGCGGGGAGCTGTTTTTT	CASSDGQGFNRGELFF
TRBV6-5	TRBD1	TRBJ1-4	15	TGTGCCAGCAGGACACCGACAGGGGAAAATGAAAAACTGTTTTTT	CASRTPTGENEKLFF
TRBV5-1	TRBD2	TRBJ2-3	16	TGCGCCAGCAGCTGGACTAGCGGGGGTTCCACAGATACGCAGTATTTT	CASSWTSGGSTDTQYF
TRBV5-1	TRBD1	TRBJ1-1	14	TGCGCCAGCAGCCTACGGGACAGCAGAACTGAAGCTTTCTTT	CASSLRDSRTEAFF
TRBV14	NA	TRBJ2-7	16	TGTGCCAGCAGCAAAGAGTGGCGCAGGGCGACCTACGAGCAGTACTTC	CASSKEWRRATYEQYF
TRBV7-6	NA	TRBJ1-1	16	TGTGCCAGCAGCTTAGAGCGATGGGGGCCAGGGACTGAAGCTTTCTTT	CASSLERWGPGTEAFF
TRBV27	TRBD1	TRBJ2-1	15	TGTGCCAGCAGTTTCGACAGGGAACACTACAATGAGCAGTTCTTC	CASSFDREHYNEQFF
TRBV5-1	NA	TRBJ2-7	15	TGCGCCAGCAGCTTGGACAGCGGATACTCCTACGAGCAGTACTTC	CASSLDSGYSYEQYF
TRBV7-2	NA	TRBJ1-1	17	TGTGCCAGCAGCTCCCCCCTCGGACGGACTTCGAACACTGAAGCTTTCTTT	CASSSPLGRTSNTEAFF
TRBV18	TRBD1	TRBJ1-2	13	TGTGCCAGCTCACCACGGACAGGGAACGGCTACACCTTC	CASSPRTGNGYTF
TRBV18	TRBD2	TRBJ2-1	18	TGTGCCAGCTCACCACAGGTCCTAGCGGGAGAGTTTGTCAATGAGCAGTTCTTC	CASSPQVLAGEFVNEQFF
TRBV18	NA	TRBJ1-2	14	TGTGCCAGCTCCCTAAGCGAGGAAAACTATGGCTACACCTTC	CASSLSEENYGYTF
TRBV11-1	TRBD2	TRBJ2-2	16	TGTGCCAGCAGCTTACTGGGAGGGGCTAACACCGGGGAGCTGTTTTTT	CASSLLGGANTGELFF
TRBV4-3	TRBD2	TRBJ2-1	16	TGCGCCAGCAGCCAAGAGGTAGCGGGGGGGCAGAATGAGCAGTTCTTC	CASSQEVAGGQNEQFF
TRBV9	TRBD2	TRBJ2-7	15	TGTGCCAGCAGCGCTAGCGGGGGGAACTCCTACGAGCAGTACTTC	CASSASGGNSYEQYF
TRBV2	TRBD1	TRBJ2-7	13	TGTGCCAGCAAGACGGGACAGGGCAGCGAGCAGTACTTC	CASKTGQGSEQYF
TRBV11-3	TRBD2	TRBJ2-1	17	TGTGCCAGCAGCTTAGGGACTAGCGGGATCGGCTGGAATGAGCAGTTCTTC	CASSLGTSGIGWNEQFF
TRBV30	NA	TRBJ2-3	15	TGTGCCTGGAGTGGACTCCTACCCGGAACAGATACGCAGTATTTT	CAWSGLLPGTDTQYF
TRBV7-9	NA	TRBJ1-5	16	TGTGCCAGCAGCCTGAGCGGGGGGCCGAGCAATCAGCCCCAGCATTTT	CASSLSGGPSNQPQHF
TRBV19	TRBD1	TRBJ1-1	13	TGTGCCAGTCACCAGGGGGTAAACACTGAAGCTTTCTTT	CASHQGVNTEAFF
TRBV6-6	NA	TRBJ2-7	15	TGTGCCAGCAGTTACCAGTCAGGCAGGGTCTACGAGCAGTACTTC	CASSYQSGRVYEQYF
TRBV19	NA	TRBJ1-5	16	TGTGCCAGTAGTATAGGACAGGCCTTTAGCAATCAGCCCCAGCATTTT	CASSIGQAFSNQPQHF
TRBV27	NA	TRBJ2-2	19	TGTGCCAGCAGTTTAAAGCTCCCTGACAGGAGCCCGAACACCGGGGAGCTGTTTTTT	CASSLKLPDRSPNTGELFF
TRBV10-3	NA	TRBJ1-2	14	TGTGCCATTGGAGGAGGCAGTCGTAACTATGGCTACACCTTC	CAIGGGSRNYGYTF
TRBV2	NA	TRBJ1-1	13	TGTGCCAGCAGTCTCAGGGAGAACACTGAAGCTTTCTTT	CASSLRENTEAFF
TRBV5-1	TRBD2	TRBJ2-1	16	TGCGCCAGCAGCTTGGTCGGTAGCGGGAGCTACAATGAGCAGTTCTTC	CASSLVGSGSYNEQFF
TRBV27	TRBD1	TRBJ1-1	15	TGTGCCAGCAGTCTAGACAGGGGACCGAACACTGAAGCTTTCTTT	CASSLDRGPNTEAFF
TRBV19	TRBD1	TRBJ1-1	13	TGTGCCACTAAGGGACAGCTGAACACTGAAGCTTTCTTT	CATKGQLNTEAFF
TRBV10-1	TRBD2	TRBJ2-3	15	TGCGCCAGCAGTGACACAGCGGGAGGGACAGATACGCAGTATTTT	CASSDTAGGTDTQYF
TRBV6-1	TRBD1	TRBJ2-7	15	TGTGCCAGCAGTGAATCCGGACAGGCGTTCTACGAGCAGTACTTC	CASSESGQAFYEQYF
TRBV11-2	NA	TRBJ2-5	14	TGTGCCAGCAGCTTTGGGCGCAAGCAAGAGACCCAGTACTTC	CASSFGRKQETQYF
TRBV6-5	NA	TRBJ2-1	16	TGTGCCAGCAGTTACTCTAGGGATATAGGAGGTAGTGAGCAGTTCTTC	CASSYSRDIGGSEQFF
TRBV6-1	NA	TRBJ1-1	16	TGTGCCAGCAGTGAGCGTCTACATACTATGAACACTGAAGCTTTCTTT	CASSERLHTMNTEAFF
TRBV3-1/TRBV3-2	NA	TRBJ1-4	17	TGTGCCAGCAGCCCAGAAACAGGGTTTGGAACTAATGAAAAACTGTTTTTT	CASSPETGFGTNEKLFF